This T cell receptor beta chain was captured by sequencing in a study of cytomegalovirus exposure and HLA in healthy donors (dated by TCRdb to about 2017). About the study as a whole: An earlier analysis of several hundred of the donors reported 250 to 350 Gb of sequence data and 117 million unique TCR beta sequences obtained from roughly 180 million T cells. An early release that covered about 600 HLA-typed donors contained 300 to 350 gigabases of sequencing data and 75 million to 100 million unique TCR sequences. Of the 350 to 450 genotyped donors, approximately 80% fell in the genetic ancestry cluster associated with self-reported Caucasian donors. The study was designed to test whether signatures of past pathogen exposure could be identified by cataloging public T cell receptors. The T cell repertoires of some 670 subjects were profiled by immunosequencing and related to cytomegalovirus serostatus. Besides the first cohort of 550 to 750 subjects, a separate validation cohort made up of 120 different subjects was used. The study combined high-throughput TCR immunosequencing, statistical association of individual TCRs with disease status, and machine learning to predict cytomegalovirus infection status. To study patterns of TCR occurrence, a later analysis re-analyzed previously published TCR beta repertoires from 550 to 800 donors and added high-resolution HLA genotyping. The later analysis used no new phenotypic data to find candidate immune exposures, relying instead on TCR beta sequences and their occurrence across donors. An earlier analysis of more than 450 of the donors used high-throughput TCR beta sequencing to judge whether each TCR beta V gene segment behaved as functional or pseudogenic. Alongside the repertoire data, information on donor age, sex, ethnicity and CMV serostatus was compiled. A later genetic analysis took genome-wide SNP genotypes for about 65% of the 666 donors and used that subset as a discovery cohort. All discovery cohort repertoires had been generated on a single sequencing platform. HLA typing covered class I and class II loci at four-digit resolution. Typing coverage differed by locus: A, B, C, DRB1 and DQB1 were typed in roughly 629-630 donors, DQA1 in about 560, DPA1 in 600 to 610, and DPB1 in about 450. About five DR-DQ haplotypes were treated as single units for association and clustering because of strong linkage in the cohort. Among 398 genotyped donors of the cohort, an average of roughly 230,000 unique TCR beta nucleotide sequences was sequenced per donor, of which roughly 17% were non-productive.

Libraries were prepared through the immunoSEQ multiplex PCR assay. A mixture of 60 forward primers for TCR Vbeta segments and 13 reverse primers for TCR Jbeta segments was used in the multiplex PCR. Amplification of the CDR3 region of rearranged TCR beta genes was performed with a multiplex PCR assay on genomic DNA. The amplified TCR beta libraries were sequenced on the Illumina HiSeq System as 87-base-pair reads. The original pipeline was this. A later analysis counted around 72 million unique TCR beta chains across the 500 to 850 repertoires, and around 9.9 million of these chains were shared by at least two donors. To remove PCR and sequencing errors, raw reads were error-corrected and collapsed into unique sequences using a nearest-neighbor algorithm that merged closely related sequences. Alignment of CDR3 sequences to IMGT reference sequences was used to assign V, D and J gene segments. For a sequence to be retained, at least a six-nucleotide match to both a V gene segment and a J gene segment was required. Rearrangements were classified as productive when the CDR3 lacked stop codons and remained in frame with V and J, and all other rearrangements were classified as non-productive. CDR3 was defined according to IMGT convention as the region running from the second conserved V-encoded cysteine to the conserved J-encoded phenylalanine. Sequences without an unambiguous match to a single V gene segment were excluded from the earlier analysis of 450 to 750 of the donors. In an earlier analysis of 587 of the donors, a V segment was called functional when productive rearrangements were above 56.7%, and segregating when the standard deviation between donors exceeded 5%. A statistical classification framework was built to diagnose cytomegalovirus status from the catalog of TCR beta chain sequences. In a later analysis, TCR nucleotide sequences were compared against IMGT/GENE-DB human TR gene sequences so that V and J genes could be assigned. Using the TCRdist pipeline, a later analysis assigned CDR3 sequences along with most-parsimonious VDJ recombination scenarios. In a later analysis, each TCR beta chain was defined by its CDR3 amino acid sequence together with its V-gene family, and reads lacking a unique V-gene family were excluded. A later analysis removed several hundred highly shared, low-generation-probability nucleotide sequences to deal with suspected cross-contamination and a sequencing artifact. In a later analysis, a clonal expansion index was calculated for each public chain from normalized within-repertoire ranks of inferred template counts. Generation probabilities in a later analysis came from a VDJ recombination model fitted to out-of-frame rearrangements, and those results were checked against IGoR. In a later analysis, TCR-TCR, TCR-HLA and TCR-CMV co-occurrence was scored with hypergeometric tests, and a repertoire-size bias correction was applied to TCR pairs. A later analysis estimated false discovery rates by permuting HLA or CMV assignments 20 times. In a later analysis, co-occurring TCRs were grouped using DBSCAN, with TCRdist sequence similarity added in when clustering inside HLA-allele-positive subsets. Repertoires with fewer than 30,000 or more than 120,000 public chains, plus five repertoires with anomalous nucleotide sharing, were excluded from co-occurrence clustering. This is the immuneACCESS table as TCRdb keeps it, with only in-frame sequences that have V and J called. A part of the clones is gone; compared with another copy, unresolved V genes explain less than half, and the rest is unexplained. That table gives V, J and clone size, and the DNA gave D and trimming. This sample's table contains approximately 80,000 clones. Together, the top ten hold about 1.1% of the sample.

On the study overall, not on this receptor specifically: V-gene and J-gene trimming of TCR beta chains was associated with a missense DCLRE1C variant in a later genetic analysis, and the association was replicated in an independent cohort. It was suggested by the authors that the approach could potentially be generalized to other disease states and immunological phenotypes. Because HLA typing was unavailable for some donors at each locus, only the typed subset was used in association tests. A further reported finding was that TCR beta sequences accurately predicted the HLA-A and HLA-B alleles for most subjects in the first cohort. Cytomegalovirus status was reported to be diagnosed by the classifier with high specificity and sensitivity in both the original and validation cohorts. A total of roughly 160 TCR beta chains were listed by the study as associated with cytomegalovirus. The presence/absence analyses assumed that sequencing depth was roughly uniform across donors, and that assumption may not be true. The only immune exposure information available for the cohort was CMV serostatus. Compared with the 666-donor mean, donors in an Asian-associated ancestry cluster had fewer N-insertions in productive TCRs, according to a later genetic analysis. A later analysis found that most CMV-associated TCR beta chains appeared HLA-restricted, with HLA associations seemingly driven largely by CMV exposure. Assigning TCR associations to individual alleles was difficult when HLA alleles, especially DR and DQ, strongly co-occurred. Most TCR sequences were seen in very few donors, while some public TCRs were found in many individuals. In a later analysis, HLA-associated TCR beta chains showed more clonal expansion and lower generation probabilities than non-associated chains that were equally common. According to a later analysis, TCR association rates differed among HLA loci, with DRB1 alleles showing the most associated TCRs and HLA-C alleles showing the fewest. Some IMGT-functional V segments, including TRBV6-2 and TRBV6-3, could not be told apart with the 87-base-pair reads, so those segments were excluded. At a false discovery rate of 0.05, a later analysis linked 16,951 TCR beta sequences to specific HLA alleles. Linkage disequilibrium might explain the correlated functional status among segregating V segments, but an unknown experimental factor could not be excluded. According to a later analysis, parvovirus B19, influenza, CMV and Epstein-Barr virus appeared linked to several top co-occurrence clusters. In vitro tests confirmed that a few of the cytomegalovirus-associated TCR beta chains recognize cytomegalovirus antigens. A cluster of highly shared sequence variants was judged likely to be a technical artifact of the sequencing pipeline. Roughly 17 rarely observed V segments, including chromosome 9 orphons, were excluded from the earlier analysis of approximately 500 of the donors because counts were too low. An earlier analysis of around 540 of the donors showed that most TCR beta V segments appeared in productive rearrangements either about 87% or about 30% of the time, which broadly matched IMGT annotations. In this cohort, only TCR beta chains were sequenced, and detectable features were limited by the absence of alpha or paired-chain data.

In total, roughly 670 healthy bone marrow donors made up the cohort. All cohort members were sampled while nominally healthy, although unrecorded immune exposures were likely present. The donor was CMV seronegative and was included in the group of a few hundred seronegative cohort members. Every donor gave a peripheral blood sample, and the peripheral blood mononuclear cells from that sample were used for TCR beta sequencing. The Qiagen DNeasy Blood Extraction Kit was used to extract genomic DNA from the blood cell samples. A remark on this clone: This clone's antigen is unknown.

The germline V gene (reference sequence) sets CDR1 to LNHNV and CDR2 to YYDKDF. The CDR3 runs 16 amino acids, cysteine and phenylalanine included. Just CDR3 DNA is preserved here, 48 bases in frame from base 1. V and J are truncated by 1 base and 2 bases respectively, leaving an intervening sequence of 9 bases. The sample was PBMCs. The chain couples TRBV15 to TRBJ2-6; tentative D gene TRBD2, with 5 bases matching. The source of this sequence is a woman aged 25 to 39 in good health and CMV-seronegative. For the CDR3, the sequence is CATSRAWEPGANVLTF. Read as DNA, the sequence is TGTGCCACCAGCAGAGCCTGGGAGCCTGGGGCCAACGTCCTGACTTTC. With the portions outside the CDR3 filled from the reference TRBV15 and TRBJ2-6 genes, the complete variable region becomes DAMVIQNPRYQVTQFGKPVTLSCSQTLNHNVMYWYQQKSSQAPKLLFHYYDKDFNNEADTPDNFQSRRPNTSFCFLDIRSPGLGDTAMYLCATSRAWEPGANVLTFGAGSRLTVL.